This T cell receptor beta chain comes out of a study of blood T cells in healthy people across ages. Primers used in a second PCR of about 6 to 11 cycles were a sample-barcoded 5' primer and a J-beta primer mix. The authors tagged each cDNA molecule using a template-switch adaptor with 12 random nucleotides. TCRdb analysed the 5' RACE reads with MiXCR anew, one entry per CDR3 protein. The sample records about 1.4 million distinct CDR3 sequences, 55% to 75% being singletons. The length of the CDR3 is 15 residues. Germline V gene data show CDR1 as SGDLS and CDR2 as YYNGEE. J lost 5 bases, V lost 0 bases, and 7 bases had no gene match. Study-level points and caveats: Among long-lived donors, naive CD4+ cells were more numerous and diversity higher than in aged donors. Estimates drawn from one million T cells were deemed to understate diversity.

Regarding this clonotype: Its antigen remains unknown.

J is TRBJ1-1 and V is TRBV9, with 7 positions matching TRBD1. The origin of this receptor is a man between 18 and 29 years old in good health. Sequenced input: blood. The CDR3 bases are TGTGCCAGCAGCGTAGGGTTTCAGGGGGAGACTGAAGCTTTCTTT. Translating gives CASSVGFQGETEAFF.